These 2 T cell receptor beta chains came from one sample sequenced in a study of blood T cell repertoires in COVID-19 (dated by TCRdb to 2018 to 2020). The library was made by the immunoSEQ multiplex PCR assay. TCRdb provides this immuneACCESS table in a form limited to in-frame rearrangements. Some clones are lacking; in checked studies, under half of them reflect an unresolved V gene, and why the rest are absent is not known. The table for this sample lists about 150,000 clones; around four fifths of them were counted only once. The ten largest clonotypes hold about 2.1% of the sample. The sequenced material came from peripheral blood. These receptors were collected from a woman of 80 years or more with acute or convalescent COVID-19.

This clone has only one observation. The rearrangement uses TRBV30 and TRBJ1-6; the D gene is possibly TRBD1 (6 bases). Germline V gene lookup returns CDR1 GTSNPN and CDR2 SVGIG (reference sequence). V was cut by 1 base and J by 6 bases, with 13 bases left in between. The CDR3 has 15 residues. The chain's CDR3 is CAWSGQGRGNSPLHF. As DNA, the CDR3 is TGTGCCTGGAGTGGGCAGGGGAGAGGTAATTCACCCCTCCACTTT.

The rearrangement uses TRBV3-1 (or the pseudogene TRBV3-2) and TRBJ2-3; no definite D call. The CDR3 consists of 15 residues. With 0 bases removed from V and 4 bases from J, the gap between germline ends came to 11 bases. Germline lookup yields CDR1 LGHDT and CDR2 YNNKEL (reference sequence). The CDR3 region has the DNA TGTGCCAGCAGCCAAGAAGGAGACCGAGCAGATACGCAGTATTTT. Protein product: CASSQEGDRADTQYF.